The 19 T cell receptor beta chains in this list originate from one sample, sequenced in a study of T cell changes during pregnancy in multiple sclerosis. Libraries were prepared by immunoSEQ multiplex PCR; TCRdb keeps only in-frame clonotypes and omits some of them. The repertoire holds approximately 50,000 clones, with about 93% as singletons. The material was CD4+ T cells from peripheral blood mononuclear cells, obtained after pregnancy. Receptors were obtained from a female donor with multiple sclerosis, enrolled in a pregnancy study.

The J gene is TRBJ1-1, the V gene TRBV11-3; D remains unclear. Germline V lookup: CDR1 SGHNT, CDR2 YENEEA. The germline V and J ends were trimmed by 3 bases and 2 bases, with 7 bases remaining between them. The CDR3 covers 13 residues. DNA for the CDR3: TGTGCCAGCAGCTTTGGGCTTAACACTGAAGCTTTCTTT. Its protein is CASSFGLNTEAFF.

The V and J genes are TRBV9 and TRBJ2-7, with D tentatively TRBD2 (6 bases). CDR3 length equals 13 residues. V was pared by 0 bases and J by 6 bases, with 10 bases between. Germline V gene data show CDR1 as SGDLS and CDR2 as YYNGEE. CDR3: CASSVEGLGEQYF. In DNA form, the CDR3 reads TGTGCCAGCAGCGTAGAGGGACTGGGCGAGCAGTACTTC.

The V gene is TRBV2, the J gene TRBJ1-1; 9 positions agree with TRBD1. Looked up from germline, CDR1 is SNHLY and CDR2 is FYNNEI. The CDR3 runs 14 residues. V lost 8 bases to trimming and J lost 4 bases; unmatched junction nucleotides: 8. The CDR3 sequence: CASAGTGRSTEAFF. Here the CDR3 DNA reads TGTGCCAGCGCCGGGACAGGGAGGAGCACTGAAGCTTTCTTT.

This chain joins TRBV19 and TRBJ2-5; 10 bases line up with TRBD2. V was clipped by 3 bases and J by 5 bases; unmatched bases: 9. CDR1 LNHDA and CDR2 SQIVND come from the germline V gene (reference sequence). The CDR3 loop spans 16 amino acids. In DNA form, the CDR3 reads TGTGCCAGTAGTATGGGCAGCGGGAGGGTCCGGGAGACCCAGTACTTC. Translation: CASSMGSGRVRETQYF.

The chain joins TRBV7-2 to TRBJ1-2; tentative D call: TRBD1 (5 bases). CDR1 is SGHTA and CDR2 is FQGNSA in the germline V gene. The CDR3 contains 15 residues. Trimming stripped 2 bases from V and 7 bases from J, with 17 bases between. The CDR3 loop is CASSLKWGGMVGYTF. In DNA form, the CDR3 reads TGTGCCAGCAGCTTAAAGTGGGGGGGAATGGTTGGCTACACCTTC.

The chain uses TRBV5-6 and TRBJ2-2, with TRBD2 matching 7 bases. The germline V gene has CDR1 SGHDT and CDR2 YYEEEE. This CDR3 has 17 amino acids. The V segment lost 0 bases and the J segment 1 base; nucleotides outside the gene matches: 6. The CDR3 coding sequence is TGTGCCAGCAGCTTGGATCGCCTAGCGGTGAACACCGGGGAGCTGTTTTTT. Translating gives CASSLDRLAVNTGELFF. Complete variable domain (other parts from reference TRBV5-6 and TRBJ2-2): DAGVTQSPTHLIKTRGQQVTLRCSPKSGHDTVSWYQQALGQGPQFIFQYYEEEERQRGNFPDRFSGHQFPNYSSELNVNALLLGDSALYLCASSLDRLAVNTGELFFGEGSRLTVL.

CDR3 residues: CASSVDSGVRGEQFF. The DNA of the CDR3 is TGTGCCAGCAGCGTAGATAGCGGGGTAAGAGGGGAGCAGTTCTTC. The rearrangement links TRBV9 to TRBJ2-1; TRBD2 agrees at 8 bases. V lost 0 bases, J lost 10 bases, and 9 bases stayed unmatched. The CDR3 is made up of 15 amino acids. Germline assignment: CDR1 SGDLS and CDR2 YYNGEE.

The rearrangement links TRBV28 to TRBJ1-1, with D hard to call. The V end lost 2 bases, the J end lost 5 bases, and 15 bases lay between the germline ends. Germline CDR1 and CDR2: MDHEN and SYDVKM. The CDR3 runs 15 residues. CDR3 amino acids: CASSLLPVGNTEAFF. In DNA form, the CDR3 reads TGTGCCAGCAGTTTACTTCCTGTGGGCAATACTGAAGCTTTCTTT.

The chain uses TRBV9 and TRBJ1-5, with TRBD1 as a possible D gene (6 bases). Trimming pared 0 bases from V and 0 bases from J, leaving 10 bases between. This CDR3 spans 16 amino acids. The germline V gene encodes CDR1 SGDLS and CDR2 YYNGEE. CDR3 DNA sequence: TGTGCCAGCAGCGTAGGTAGGGGGGGTAGCAATCAGCCCCAGCATTTT. Translated: CASSVGRGGSNQPQHF.

The chain has TRBV7-9 and TRBJ1-1, with D hard to call. With 0 bases removed from V and 1 base from J, the gap between germline ends came to 9 bases. Germline V gene lookup returns CDR1 SEHNR and CDR2 FQNEAQ (reference sequence). This CDR3 contains 15 residues. CDR3: CASSLAHGRNTEAFF. The CDR3, as DNA: TGTGCCAGCAGCTTAGCCCACGGGAGGAACACTGAAGCTTTCTTT. Combining the CDR3 with reference TRBV7-9 and TRBJ1-1 gives the whole variable domain DTGVSQNPRHKITKRGQNVTFRCDPISEHNRLYWYRQTLGQGPEFLTYFQNEAQLEKSRLLSDRFSAERPKGSFSTLEIQRTEQGDSAMYLCASSLAHGRNTEAFFGQGTRLTVV.

In this sample, this clone turned up once. V is TRBV25-1 and J is TRBJ2-1, with 7 bases identical to TRBD2. The V segment lost 0 bases and the J segment 9 bases; nucleotides outside the gene matches: 5. The germline V gene encodes CDR1 MGHDK and CDR2 SYGVNS. The CDR3 extends over 14 amino acids. The CDR3 protein is CASSEYQPSGEQFF. The CDR3 nucleotides read TGTGCCAGCAGTGAATATCAGCCTAGCGGTGAGCAGTTCTTC.

This chain joins TRBV5-1 and TRBJ2-7; 8 bases agree with TRBD1. Trimming at V came to 1 base and at J to 5 bases, leaving 14 bases not matched to a gene. Germline assignment: CDR1 SGHRS and CDR2 YFSETQ. The CDR3 is made up of 17 amino acids. CDR3 residues: CASSLSGAGQGGDEQYF. The CDR3 DNA follows: TGCGCCAGCAGCTTGAGTGGGGCCGGACAGGGCGGCGACGAGCAGTACTTC. Based on the CDR3 plus reference TRBV5-1 and TRBJ2-7, the full variable domain is KAGVTQTPRYLIKTRGQQVTLSCSPISGHRSVSWYQQTPGQGLQFLFEYFSETQRNKGNFPGRFSGRQFSNSRSEMNVSTLELGDSALYLCASSLSGAGQGGDEQYFGPGTRLTVT.

The chain carries TRBV19 and TRBJ2-1; 13 bases fit TRBD2. The germline V gene encodes CDR1 LNHDA and CDR2 SQIVND (reference sequence). The trim removed 7 bases at V and 4 bases at J, leaving 4 bases unmatched. The CDR3 consists of 15 residues. The CDR3 DNA is TGTGCCAGTAATCGACTAGCGGGAGGATACAATGAGCAGTTCTTC. This translates into CASNRLAGGYNEQFF.

J is TRBJ2-5 and V is TRBV28; 7 nucleotides line up with TRBD1. The germline V gene has CDR1 MDHEN and CDR2 SYDVKM. The CDR3 totals 16 residues. V was pared by 4 bases and J by 0 bases, with 8 bases of the junction left unmatched. The CDR3 nucleotides are TGTGCCAGCAGTTCGGCGGCTACAGGGGACCAAGAGACCCAGTACTTC. Amino acid sequence: CASSSAATGDQETQYF.

This chain joins TRBV14 and TRBJ2-1, with D tentatively TRBD1 (6 bases). This CDR3 spans 13 amino acids. V gave up 2 bases and J gave up 6 bases, with 8 bases separating them. The germline V gene encodes CDR1 SGHDN and CDR2 FVKESK. The CDR3 DNA reads TGTGCCAGCAGCCAACTCAGGGGCAATGAGCAGTTCTTC. It specifies CASSQLRGNEQFF. Full variable domain (outside the CDR3, taken from reference TRBV14 and TRBJ2-1): EAGVTQFPSHSVIEKGQTVTLRCDPISGHDNLYWYRRVMGKEIKFLLHFVKESKQDESGMPNNRFLAERTGGTYSTLKVQPAELEDSGVYFCASSQLRGNEQFFGPGTRLTVL.

The V call is TRBV5-1, the J call TRBJ2-3, with D possibly TRBD1 on 5 matching bases. V gave up 0 bases and J gave up 6 bases, with 5 bases separating them. The CDR3 runs to 12 residues. CDR1 and CDR2 from the germline V gene are SGHRS and YFSETQ. CDR3 residues: CASSLEGDTQYF. In DNA form, the CDR3 reads TGCGCCAGCAGCTTGGAGGGGGATACGCAGTATTTT.

This clone was found a few times. This chain joins TRBV7-9 and TRBJ2-1; TRBD2 matches at 14 bases. This CDR3 is 14 amino acids long. V shed 4 bases, J shed 10 bases, and the junction held 3 bases outside the gene matches. Germline-derived CDR1 and CDR2 are SEHNR and FQNEAQ (reference sequence). CDR3 nucleotides: TGTGCCAGCAGCTCGGGACTAGCGGGAGTCGAGCAGTTCTTC. This encodes CASSSGLAGVEQFF. The entire variable domain, with the rest obtained from reference TRBV7-9 and TRBJ2-1, is as follows: DTGVSQNPRHKITKRGQNVTFRCDPISEHNRLYWYRQTLGQGPEFLTYFQNEAQLEKSRLLSDRFSAERPKGSFSTLEIQRTEQGDSAMYLCASSSGLAGVEQFFGPGTRLTVL.

Only one count was recorded for this clone. V usage is TRBV27 and J usage is TRBJ2-7; TRBD1 aligns across 12 bases. Trimming at V came to 0 bases and at J to 6 bases, leaving 15 bases not matched to a gene. This CDR3 is built from 19 residues. The V gene's germline CDR1 is MNHEY and CDR2 SMNVEV (reference sequence). The CDR3 loop reads CASSLSSKGWDRGRSEQYF. The CDR3 nucleotides read TGTGCCAGCAGTTTATCTTCAAAAGGCTGGGACAGGGGGCGAAGCGAGCAGTACTTC.

V and J are TRBV5-1 and TRBJ2-5; TRBD1 matches 8 bases. The CDR3 consists of 16 residues. The V and J ends lost 1 base and 1 base, in that order; junction bases with no gene match: 6. Germline lookup yields CDR1 SGHRS and CDR2 YFSETQ. CDR3 in DNA: TGCGCCAGCAGCTTGAGGGGACAGGTTCCCCAAGAGACCCAGTACTTC. Amino acid sequence: CASSLRGQVPQETQYF.